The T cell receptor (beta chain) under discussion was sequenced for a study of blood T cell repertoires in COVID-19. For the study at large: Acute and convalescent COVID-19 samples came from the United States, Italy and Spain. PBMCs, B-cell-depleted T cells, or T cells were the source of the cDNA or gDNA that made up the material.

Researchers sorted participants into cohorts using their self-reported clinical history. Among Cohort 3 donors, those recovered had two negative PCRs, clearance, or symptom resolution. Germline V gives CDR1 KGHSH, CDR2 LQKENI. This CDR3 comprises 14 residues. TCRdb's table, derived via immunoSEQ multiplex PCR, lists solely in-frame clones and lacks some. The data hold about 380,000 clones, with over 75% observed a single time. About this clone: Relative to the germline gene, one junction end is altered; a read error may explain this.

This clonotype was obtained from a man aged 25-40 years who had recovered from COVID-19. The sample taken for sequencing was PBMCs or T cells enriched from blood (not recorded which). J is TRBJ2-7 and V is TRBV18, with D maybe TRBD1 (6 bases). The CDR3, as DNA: TGTGCCAGCTCCCCACAGGGAGCGATCTACGAGCAGTACTTC. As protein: CASSPQGAIYEQYF.